The rows below give T cell receptor beta chains drawn from one sample of a study of cytomegalovirus exposure and HLA in healthy donors. This table comes from immunoSEQ multiplex PCR, and its TCRdb copy is limited to in-frame clones, with some not included. Altogether about 330,000 clones are present, around 90% being singletons, with the ten largest covering 1.2%. Sample: PBMCs. Receptors originate from a woman aged 25 to 39 in good health and CMV-seropositive. CDR3s include the opening cysteine and the closing phenylalanine or tryptophan. Fields, in order: clone size, J gene, D gene, V gene, CDR3 protein, CDR3 DNA. The D gene is left open where the match is weak. Clone size appears in some rows only: once, few, many, or a class for an expanded clone.

. TRBJ1-1 . TRBV6-4 CASSRDTSNTEAFF TGTGCCAGCAGTAGGGACACTTCGAACACTGAAGCTTTCTTT
. TRBJ1-3 . TRBV13 CASSLRREDRSGNTIYF TGTGCCAGCAGCTTACGTCGGGAGGACCGCTCTGGAAACACCATATATTTT
. TRBJ1-5 TRBD1 TRBV28 CASRDREWDQPQHF TGTGCCAGCAGAGACAGGGAATGGGATCAGCCCCAGCATTTT
. TRBJ1-4 . TRBV6-5 CASSPSRGFNEKLFF TGTGCCAGCAGTCCTTCTAGGGGGTTTAATGAAAAACTGTTTTTT
. TRBJ1-3 . TRBV9 CASSAPQGNTIYF TGTGCCAGCAGCGCCCCTCAAGGAAACACCATATATTTT
. TRBJ2-7 TRBD1 TRBV19 CASRPQGVGEQYF TGTGCCAGTAGGCCACAGGGGGTGGGCGAGCAGTACTTC
. TRBJ2-3 TRBD1 TRBV25-1 CASSETGTNTQYF TGTGCCAGCAGTGAGACAGGGACGAATACGCAGTATTTT
. TRBJ1-5 . TRBV18 CASSGEFGQPQHF TGTGCCAGCTCCGGAGAGTTCGGGCAGCCCCAGCATTTT
. TRBJ2-4 . TRBV19 CASNGGLVSIQYF TGTGCCAGTAACGGGGGCTTAGTTTCCATTCAGTACTTC
. TRBJ2-7 TRBD2 TRBV7-9 CASSSSNGLAAYEQYF TGTGCCAGCAGCTCATCGAATGGACTAGCGGCCTACGAGCAGTACTTC
. TRBJ2-3 TRBD2 TRBV29-1 CSVAGLAGAVRADTQYF TGCAGCGTGGCGGGACTAGCGGGAGCAGTGAGGGCAGATACGCAGTATTTT
. TRBJ1-5 TRBD1 TRBV5-5 CASSLGPDRARQPQHF TGTGCCAGCAGCTTGGGACCCGACAGGGCGCGACAGCCCCAGCATTTT
. TRBJ1-1 . TRBV28 CASSLIRTEAFF TGTGCCAGCAGTTTAATCCGGACTGAAGCTTTCTTT
. TRBJ1-1 . TRBV6-5 CASSYGRVTEAFF TGTGCCAGCAGTTACGGGCGGGTCACTGAAGCTTTCTTT
. TRBJ1-4 TRBD1 TRBV30 CAWNTKGGSEKLFF TGTGCCTGGAATACAAAAGGGGGCAGTGAAAAACTGTTTTTT
. TRBJ2-3 TRBD2 TRBV13 CASSPGLGLPDTQYF TGTGCCAGCAGCCCGGGACTAGGTCTCCCAGATACGCAGTATTTT
. TRBJ2-2 . TRBV5-1 CASSLGDTNTGELFF TGCGCCAGCAGCTTAGGGGATACGAACACCGGGGAGCTGTTTTTT
. TRBJ1-1 TRBD1 TRBV6-5 CASRRQGAFEAFF TGTGCCAGCAGAAGACAGGGGGCCTTTGAAGCTTTCTTT
. TRBJ1-1 TRBD1 TRBV30 CAWNPDREDTEAFF TGTGCCTGGAACCCGGACAGGGAGGACACTGAAGCTTTCTTT
. TRBJ2-1 TRBD1 TRBV29-1 CSVADRVYEQFF TGCAGCGTTGCGGACAGGGTCTATGAGCAGTTCTTC
. TRBJ2-5 TRBD2 TRBV30 CAWSAPGGGLETQYF TGTGCCTGGAGTGCACCCGGGGGGGGACTTGAGACCCAGTACTTC
. TRBJ1-2 . TRBV19 CASSGGDNYGYTF TGTGCCAGTAGCGGTGGGGATAACTATGGCTACACCTTC
. TRBJ2-3 TRBD2 TRBV9 CASSVAAGFTDTQYF TGTGCCAGCAGCGTAGCAGCGGGGTTCACAGATACGCAGTATTTT
. TRBJ2-6 . TRBV5-1 CASARTASSGANVLTF TGCGCCAGCGCGAGGACAGCGAGCTCTGGGGCCAACGTCCTGACTTTC
. TRBJ2-5 . TRBV5-1 CASSTDVRETQYF TGCGCCAGCAGCACGGATGTCCGAGAGACCCAGTACTTC
. TRBJ2-1 . TRBV6-6 CASSPEAGSDEQFF TGTGCCAGCAGTCCCGAGGCCGGGTCAGATGAGCAGTTCTTC
. TRBJ1-2 TRBD1 TRBV2 CASSAGTGNYGYTF TGTGCCAGCAGCGCCGGGACAGGAAACTATGGCTACACCTTC
. TRBJ2-1 TRBD2 TRBV28 CASSSPSGRNEQFF TGTGCCAGCAGTTCCCCTAGCGGGAGGAATGAGCAGTTCTTC
. TRBJ1-4 . TRBV30 CAWRQGEKLFF TGTGCCTGGAGGCAGGGAGAAAAACTGTTTTTT
. TRBJ2-7 . TRBV27 CASSQDGSGLEQYF TGTGCCAGCAGTCAGGACGGGAGTGGGCTCGAGCAGTACTTC
. TRBJ1-5 . TRBV27 CASRSDRSNQPQHF TGTGCCAGCAGAAGCGACAGGAGCAATCAGCCCCAGCATTTT
. TRBJ2-1 TRBD2 TRBV6-5 CASSLGLADNEQFF TGTGCCAGCAGTTTGGGACTAGCGGACAATGAGCAGTTCTTC
. TRBJ1-1 . TRBV13 CASSSGQTNTEAFF TGTGCCAGCAGCTCCGGACAGACAAACACTGAAGCTTTCTTT
once TRBJ1-5 . TRBV15 CATSRDRPQPQHF TGTGCCACCAGCAGAGACCGACCTCAGCCCCAGCATTTT
. TRBJ1-2 TRBD1 TRBV9 CASSVGTGTALINYGYTF TGTGCCAGCAGCGTAGGGACAGGAACGGCACTTATTAACTATGGCTACACCTTC
. TRBJ2-7 TRBD1 TRBV6-1 CASSERDSYEQYF TGTGCCAGCAGTGAAAGGGACAGCTACGAGCAGTACTTC
. TRBJ2-3 TRBD2 TRBV28 CASSRGRGGKTDTQYF TGTGCCAGCAGCCGGGGGCGCGGGGGGAAAACAGATACGCAGTATTTT
. TRBJ2-6 . TRBV5-1 CASSPRMGYRSGANVLTF TGCGCCAGCAGCCCTCGGATGGGGTATCGGTCTGGGGCCAACGTCCTGACTTTC
once TRBJ1-1 TRBD1 TRBV7-3 CASSSPSQGTEAFF TGTGCCAGCAGCTCGCCCTCACAGGGGACTGAAGCTTTCTTT
few TRBJ1-2 . TRBV2 CASIDEEVLWGGYTF TGTGCCAGCATCGATGAGGAGGTTCTATGGGGAGGCTACACCTTC
. TRBJ2-7 . TRBV5-4 CASSLWGVAVEQYF TGTGCCAGCAGCTTGTGGGGGGTGGCGGTAGAGCAGTACTTC
few TRBJ2-3 . TRBV7-2 CASSLAGTSTDTQYF TGTGCCAGCAGCTTAGCCGGGACTAGCACAGATACGCAGTATTTT
. TRBJ1-1 TRBD1 TRBV9 CASGQGTAFF TGTGCCAGCGGACAGGGCACAGCTTTCTTT
. TRBJ2-7 TRBD2 TRBV18 CASSPGSGSYEQYF TGTGCCAGCTCACCAGGGAGCGGGAGCTACGAGCAGTACTTC
. TRBJ2-1 TRBD2 TRBV11-3 CASSFAGGNNEQFF TGTGCCAGCAGCTTTGCGGGGGGAAACAATGAGCAGTTCTTC
. TRBJ2-7 TRBD1 TRBV7-9 CASSLQGAFYEQYF TGTGCCAGCAGCCTACAGGGGGCCTTTTACGAGCAGTACTTC
. TRBJ1-5 . TRBV30 CAWSQGPNQPQHF TGTGCCTGGAGCCAGGGTCCCAATCAGCCCCAGCATTTT
. TRBJ2-1 TRBD1 TRBV5-1 CASSPGTVNEQFF TGCGCCAGCAGCCCAGGGACAGTCAATGAGCAGTTCTTC
. TRBJ2-5 TRBD2 TRBV28 CASSFWLAGVVQETQYF TGTGCCAGCAGTTTCTGGCTAGCGGGAGTAGTTCAAGAGACCCAGTACTTC
few TRBJ1-4 . TRBV25-1 CASSWTEKLFF TGTGCCAGCAGCTGGACAGAAAAACTGTTTTTT
. TRBJ1-1 . TRBV30 CAWRQGITEAFF TGTGCCTGGAGACAGGGAATTACTGAAGCTTTCTTT
. TRBJ2-5 TRBD2 TRBV5-4 CASSLGGAGGKETQYF TGTGCCAGCAGCTTGGGCGGAGCGGGGGGCAAAGAGACCCAGTACTTC
few TRBJ2-7 . TRBV7-8 CASSPGRLTYEQYF TGTGCCAGCAGCCCCGGGCGGCTGACCTACGAGCAGTACTTC
. TRBJ1-5 . TRBV7-2 CASSLGYSNQPQHF TGTGCCAGCAGCTTAGGCTATAGCAATCAGCCCCAGCATTTT
. TRBJ2-5 . TRBV2 CASSAYETQYF TGTGCCAGCAGCGCCTATGAGACCCAGTACTTC
. TRBJ2-1 TRBD1 TRBV5-6 CASSWGTDYNEQFF TGTGCCAGCAGTTGGGGGACAGATTACAATGAGCAGTTCTTC
. TRBJ1-1 . TRBV27 CASSLGVYTEAFF TGTGCCAGCAGTTTAGGGGTTTATACTGAAGCTTTCTTT
. TRBJ2-1 . TRBV6-5 CASRSDWSRYNEQFF TGTGCCAGCAGGTCAGACTGGTCGAGGTACAATGAGCAGTTCTTC